What follows describes a single TCR beta chain. Its antigen is unidentified. Repertoires were generated with immunoSEQ multiplex PCR, while TCRdb's copy carries only in-frame clones and drops some. This repertoire shows tens of thousands of clones, around 82% found once; its top ten account for more than 11%. CD4+ T cells from unexposed donors were obtained before the COVID-19 pandemic (2011-2018). The cells were cultured for around ten days before CD4+ T cells were isolated. As cell numbers allowed, unexposed-donor CD4+ T cells faced SARS-CoV-2 S/N and four cold-coronavirus spikes. Each well had two million PBMCs in around 5% human AB serum with IL-2. This record belongs to a study of CD4 T cells in relation to SARS-CoV-2 and coronaviruses. CDR1 is SQVTM, CDR2 ANQGSEA, per germline. V lost 8 bases and J lost 2, with 18 bases in between. The CDR3 runs 14 residues.

The sample consisted of CD4+ T cells from PBMCs, cultured in vitro. The receptor comes from a human donor in good health. The rearrangement links TRBV29-1 to TRBJ1-1; D gene unclear. The CDR3 loop is CSFTQPPSNTEAFF. As DNA, the CDR3 is TGCAGCTTTACCCAGCCCCCCTCCAACACTGAAGCTTTCTTT.